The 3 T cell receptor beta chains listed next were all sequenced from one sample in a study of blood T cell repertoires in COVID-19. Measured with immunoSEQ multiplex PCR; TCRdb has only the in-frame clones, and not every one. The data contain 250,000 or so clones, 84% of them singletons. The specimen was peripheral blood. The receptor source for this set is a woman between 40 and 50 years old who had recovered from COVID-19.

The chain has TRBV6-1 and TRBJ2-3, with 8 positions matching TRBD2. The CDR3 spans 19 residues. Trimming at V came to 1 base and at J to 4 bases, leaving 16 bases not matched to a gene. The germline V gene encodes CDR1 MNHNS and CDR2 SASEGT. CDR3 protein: CASSEVAGGGAGRPDTQYF. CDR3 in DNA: TGTGCCAGCAGTGAAGTCGCGGGAGGCGGTGCAGGGCGTCCAGATACGCAGTATTTT.

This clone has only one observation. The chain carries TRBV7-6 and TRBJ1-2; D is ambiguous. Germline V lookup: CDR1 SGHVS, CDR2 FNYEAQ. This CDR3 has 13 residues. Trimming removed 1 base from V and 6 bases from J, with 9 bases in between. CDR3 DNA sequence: TGTGCCAGCAGCTTAGAGGGAGGAGATGGCTACACCTTC. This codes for CASSLEGGDGYTF.

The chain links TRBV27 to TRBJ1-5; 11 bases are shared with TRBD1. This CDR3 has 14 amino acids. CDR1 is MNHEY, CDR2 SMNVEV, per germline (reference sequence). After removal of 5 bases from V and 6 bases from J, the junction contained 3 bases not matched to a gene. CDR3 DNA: TGTGCCAGCAGTCGAGGGACAGGGGGTCAGCCCCAGCATTTT. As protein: CASSRGTGGQPQHF.